This passage covers 25 T cell receptor beta chains from one sample sequenced in a study of beta chain features in type 1 diabetes. Overall study results and limits: Within each of all four CD4+ subsets, Type 1 diabetes patients had TCRB CDR3s that were moderately but significantly shorter.

For these receptors, no antigen is known. As every portion of the isolated RNA was reverse transcribed, the sequencing read expressed TCRB transcripts. Repertoires were generated with immunoSEQ multiplex PCR, while TCRdb's copy carries only in-frame clones and drops some. The data show some 370,000 clones, 9.6% seen once. Material: central memory CD4+ T cells from blood. These receptors originate from a man aged 25 to 40 with type 1 diabetes.

This clone has only a few counts. The chain uses TRBV7-8 and TRBJ2-7; TRBD1 aligns across 7 bases. CDR1 and CDR2 from the germline V gene are SGHVS and FQNEAQ. This CDR3 contains 15 residues. V lost 5 bases and J lost 4; bases outside the gene matches: 11. The chain's CDR3 is CASSLQGVGLYEQYF. In DNA, the CDR3 is TGTGCCAGCAGCCTCCAGGGGGTAGGACTTTACGAGCAGTACTTC.

This clone was observed a handful of times. This chain connects TRBV28 to TRBJ1-5, with D perhaps matching TRBD1 (5 bases). The germline gives CDR1 MDHEN, CDR2 SYDVKM. CDR3 length: 14 amino acids. Trimming removed 10 bases at V and 1 base at J, with 14 bases between. The CDR3 reads CATSLAGSNQPQHF. CDR3 bases: TGTGCCACCTCCCTTGCAGGGAGCAATCAGCCCCAGCATTTT.

This clone has only a few counts. V usage is TRBV4-3 and J usage is TRBJ2-2; TRBD1 might be the D (6 bases). Germline values: CDR1 LGHNA, CDR2 YSLEER. The CDR3 totals 14 residues. Trimming removed 3 bases from V and 4 bases from J, with 9 bases in between. The CDR3 is CASSHTGLTGELFF. The CDR3 DNA is TGCGCCAGCAGCCATACAGGGCTCACCGGGGAGCTGTTTTTT.

The genes are TRBV29-1 and TRBJ2-2, with TRBD2 matching over 8 bases. V lost 3 bases and J lost 1; bases outside the gene matches: 1. Germline CDR1 SQVTM, CDR2 ANQGSEA. This CDR3 has 14 residues. The CDR3 DNA is TGCAGCGTTGATACTAGCGGGAACACCGGGGAGCTGTTTTTT. It translates to CSVDTSGNTGELFF.

This rearrangement joins TRBV7-2 to TRBJ2-3, with 8 bases lining up with TRBD1. This CDR3 contains 15 residues. CDR1 SGHTA and CDR2 FQGNSA come from the germline V gene. J lost 1 base, V lost 1 base, and 1 base had no gene match. CDR3 nucleotide sequence: TGTGCCAGCAGCTTAGAGGGACAGGGCACAGATACGCAGTATTTT. Amino acids: CASSLEGQGTDTQYF.

The chain links TRBV7-8 to TRBJ2-5; D tentatively fits TRBD1 or TRBD2 (6 bases each). The CDR3 covers 19 residues. CDR1 and CDR2 (germline): SGHVS, FQNEAQ. Trimming took 4 bases from V and 7 from J, leaving 31 bases between them. The CDR3 nucleotides are TGTGCCAGCAGCTCTCGCCACGGTGTCACGGGGGCCCGAGAGGGGACCCAGTACTTC. It is translated as CASSSRHGVTGAREGTQYF.

V and J are TRBV7-2 and TRBJ1-1; D gene ambiguous. The germline V gene has CDR1 SGHTA and CDR2 FQGNSA. This CDR3 region has 14 residues. Trimming removed 1 base from V and 5 bases from J, with 11 bases in between. In DNA, the CDR3 is TGTGCCAGCAGCTTAGGTCAGGCGGGGACTGAAGCTTTCTTT. This codes for CASSLGQAGTEAFF.

The chain recombines TRBV19 with TRBJ1-1, with D uncertain. Germline V gene lookup returns CDR1 LNHDA and CDR2 SQIVND (reference sequence). There are 13 residues in the CDR3. With 7 bases removed from V and 1 base from J, the gap between germline ends came to 10 bases. In nucleotides, the CDR3 is TGTGCCAGTAACGACCAACCGAACACTGAAGCTTTCTTT. Protein: CASNDQPNTEAFF.

This clone was observed a few times. This specimen includes other DNA sequences encoding the same CDR3. The rearrangement links TRBV28 to TRBJ1-1; D remains ambiguous. The CDR3 runs 12 residues. Germline V gene sequence: CDR1 MDHEN, CDR2 SYDVKM. V was clipped by 4 bases and J by 2 bases, with 5 bases between them. The CDR3 bases are TGTGCCAGCAGTTCAGGAAACACTGAAGCTTTCTTT. This codes for CASSSGNTEAFF.

This clone was detected a few times. CDR3 in DNA: TGTGCCAGCAGTTTGCAGGGGGCTTACGAGCAGTACTTC. Protein: CASSLQGAYEQYF. The genes are TRBV27 and TRBJ2-7, with 8 bases lining up with TRBD1. The ends lost 3 bases at V and 4 bases at J; junction bases unmatched: 2. The CDR3 has 13 residues. Germline V gene data show CDR1 as MNHEY and CDR2 as SMNVEV (reference sequence).

The J gene is TRBJ1-2, the V gene TRBV28; D gene uncertain. Germline values: CDR1 MDHEN, CDR2 SYDVKM. The V end was cut by 3 bases, the J end by 6 bases, with 11 bases between. The CDR3 sequence is 13 residues long. CDR3 protein: CASSFKGRDGYTF. In DNA form, the CDR3 reads TGTGCCAGCAGTTTTAAGGGTAGGGATGGCTACACCTTC.

The chain uses TRBV5-4 and TRBJ2-2, with TRBD2 identical over 9 bases. Germline V gene lookup returns CDR1 SGHNT and CDR2 YYREEE (reference sequence). CDR3 size: 16 residues. The junction had 6 bases not matched to a gene; V was cut back by 3 bases and J by 3 bases. The CDR3 sequence is CASSSPAGGDTGELFF. Written as DNA, the CDR3 is TGTGCCAGCAGCTCGCCAGCGGGAGGAGACACCGGGGAGCTGTTTTTT.

This clone was seen a handful of times. The chain couples TRBV5-5 to TRBJ2-5; 7 bases are shared with TRBD1. The DNA end favors TRBJ2-7, so the J call may be wrong. CDR3 length: 14 residues. Germline loops: CDR1 SGHKS, CDR2 YYEKEE (reference sequence). The CDR3 protein is CASSFGQATYEQYF. The CDR3 DNA reads as TGTGCCAGCAGCTTTGGACAGGCCACCTACGAGCAGTACTTC.

CDR3 DNA sequence: TGTGCCAGCAACCCCCCTAACACCGGGGAGCTGTTTTTT. This gives the protein CASNPPNTGELFF. V and J are TRBV5-6 and TRBJ2-2; unclear D gene. V lost 6 bases and J 2 bases, leaving 8 bases between the germline ends. CDR1 SGHDT and CDR2 YYEEEE come from the germline V gene. The CDR3 is 13 amino acids.

The chain recombines TRBV28 with TRBJ1-4; unclear D gene. Germline lookup yields CDR1 MDHEN and CDR2 SYDVKM. CDR3 length equals 12 residues. The V and J ends lost 6 bases and 5 bases respectively, with 7 bases between them. CDR3 amino acids: CASRVRNEKLFF. The CDR3 nucleotides read TGTGCCAGCAGGGTGAGGAATGAAAAACTGTTTTTT.

This clone was found a few times. This sequence joins TRBV10-3 and TRBJ2-7; tentative D call: TRBD2 (6 bases). The CDR3 is made up of 13 amino acids. The V and J ends lost 11 bases and 1 base respectively, with 15 bases between them. CDR1 ENHRY and CDR2 SYGVKD come from the germline V gene. The CDR3 DNA follows: TGTGCCGCCGGGGGAGCAGCTTCCTACGAGCAGTACTTC. Protein: CAAGGAASYEQYF.

This clone has more than one count but fewer than ten. The CDR3 nucleotides are TGTGCCAGCAGCTTAACTGGGGAAGAGACCCAGTACTTC. Translation: CASSLTGEETQYF. This chain links TRBV7-2 with TRBJ2-5; no definite D call. Germline lookup yields CDR1 SGHTA and CDR2 FQGNSA. This CDR3 spans 13 amino acids. V lost 2 bases, J lost 3 bases, and 7 bases lay in between.

This clone was seen more than once but under ten times. The rearrangement joins TRBV7-3 to TRBJ2-3; TRBD2 might be the D (6 bases). Germline assignment: CDR1 SGHTA and CDR2 FQGTGA. The CDR3 runs to 15 residues. The ends were cut back, 2 bases at V and 2 bases at J, with 11 bases in the middle. The CDR3 DNA is TGTGCCAGCAGCTTATCGCGCGGGGTCACAGATACGCAGTATTTT. Translation: CASSLSRGVTDTQYF. Based on the CDR3 plus reference TRBV7-3 and TRBJ2-3, the full variable domain is GAGVSQTPSNKVTEKGKYVELRCDPISGHTALYWYRQSLGQGPEFLIYFQGTGAADDSGLPNDRFFAVRPEGSVSTLKIQRTERGDSAVYLCASSLSRGVTDTQYFGPGTRLTVL.

This clone was seen more than once but under ten times. The V and J genes are TRBV28 and TRBJ2-5; 8 bases align to TRBD2. The J call may not be correct, given that the DNA end is closer to TRBJ2-7. The CDR3 length is 15 residues. The germline CDR1 and CDR2 sequences are MDHEN and SYDVKM. CDR3 loop: CASRSTGTRGREQYF. As DNA, the CDR3 is TGTGCCAGCAGATCAACCGGGACTAGAGGACGCGAGCAGTACTTC.

J is TRBJ2-5 and V is TRBV7-9; tentatively, D is TRBD2 (6 bases). V was cut by 2 bases and J by 2 bases, with 9 bases left in between. CDR1 is SEHNR, CDR2 FQNEAQ, per germline (reference sequence). The CDR3 extends over 14 amino acids. CDR3 residues: CASSLNSGQETQYF. CDR3 nucleotide sequence: TGTGCCAGCAGCTTAAATAGCGGACAAGAGACCCAGTACTTC. Using reference TRBV7-9 and TRBJ2-5 for the parts outside the CDR3, the full variable domain is DTGVSQNPRHKITKRGQNVTFRCDPISEHNRLYWYRQTLGQGPEFLTYFQNEAQLEKSRLLSDRFSAERPKGSFSTLEIQRTEQGDSAMYLCASSLNSGQETQYFGPGTRLLVL.

The CDR3 DNA reads TGTGCCAGCAGCCCAGAAGACAGGCCAACCATCTATGGCTACACCTTC. It specifies CASSPEDRPTIYGYTF. V and J are TRBV11-2 and TRBJ1-2; weak D call: TRBD1 (6 bases). Germline CDR1 SGHAT, CDR2 FQNNGV. The V end was cut by 5 bases, the J end by 4 bases, with 20 bases between. The CDR3 loop spans 16 amino acids.

The chain combines TRBV5-6 with TRBJ2-7; TRBD1 matches 10 bases. Unmatched junction bases numbered 0, after V lost 3 bases and J lost 6 bases. The CDR3 consists of 12 residues. CDR1 SGHDT and CDR2 YYEEEE come from the germline V gene. In nucleotides, the CDR3 is TGTGCCAGCAGCTGGACAGGGGGCGAGCAGTACTTC. This codes for CASSWTGGEQYF.

This clone occurred a few times. This chain joins TRBV18 and TRBJ2-5, with D perhaps assigned TRBD1 or TRBD2 (5 bases each). The length of the CDR3 is 15 residues. Germline CDR1 KGHSH, CDR2 LQKENI. The V end was cut by 0 bases, the J end by 1 base, with 9 bases between. In nucleotides, the CDR3 is TGTGCCAGCTCACCACCGTTGGGACGCCAAGAGACCCAGTACTTC. It codes for CASSPPLGRQETQYF.

This clone was counted many times. This rearrangement joins TRBV28 to TRBJ1-4; D not certain. CDR1 is MDHEN and CDR2 is SYDVKM in the germline V gene. The CDR3 has 12 residues. Trimming took 5 bases from V and 3 from J, leaving 4 bases between them. CDR3 loop: CASSSPNEKLFF. In DNA form, the CDR3 reads TGTGCCAGCAGTAGCCCTAATGAAAAACTGTTTTTT. The whole variable domain, remainder taken from reference TRBV28 and TRBJ1-4, is DVKVTQSSRYLVKRTGEKVFLECVQDMDHENMFWYRQDPGLGLRLIYFSYDVKMKEKGDIPEGYSVSREKKERFSLILESASTNQTSMYLCASSSPNEKLFFGSGTQLSVL.

The table lists this clone with a few counts. V is TRBV12-2 and J is TRBJ1-5; the DNA was not compared with TRBD1, the D call given in the table. TRBV12-2 is described as a pseudogene. The CDR3 is 19 residues long. For the CDR3, the DNA is TGTGCAAGTCGACCTAGGACAGTGTATGCCCACGATAGCAATCAGCCCCAGCATTTT. This encodes CASRPRTVYAHDSNQPQHF.